The T cell receptor (beta chain) described here comes from a study of vaccination effects on CD4 cells after COVID-19. Study observations and caveats: Clones induced by infection and by vaccine showed marked clonal contraction late after vaccination. Early post-infection timepoints were missing from the study, which also had few convalescent patients.

This clone occurred once. Its antigen is as yet unknown. Antigen-specific CD4+ T cells were first expanded with viral peptide pools by the ViraFEST assay and only then sequenced. A roughly ten-day culture period preceded the isolation of CD4+ T cells. The participants, recipients of two vaccine doses, got either BNT162b2 or mRNA-1273. According to the study, vaccine recipients showed no prior SARS-CoV-2 infection and negative nucleocapsid antibodies. Researchers reported culturing 2 million to 2.5 million PBMC in each well, adding roughly 10 IU/ml IL-2 and 9 to 10 ug/ml peptides. The germline V and J ends were trimmed by 4 bases and 2 bases, with 9 bases remaining between them. Looked up from germline, CDR1 is MGHRA and CDR2 is YSYEKL. The CDR3 runs 13 residues. TCRdb keeps only in-frame clones here, not all; method: immunoSEQ multiplex PCR. The sample shows about 48,000 clones, about four fifths of them seen only once.

The chain carries TRBV4-1 and TRBJ2-7; D is perhaps TRBD1 (5 bases). This sequence originates from a human donor who received a COVID-19 vaccine. The material sequenced was CD4+ T cells from PBMCs cultured with HCoV-OC43 spike peptides, taken after COVID-19 vaccination. As to subset: HCoV-OC43 spike overlapping peptide pool stimulation. CDR3 in DNA: TGCGCCAGCAGCCTAGGGGAACCCTACGAGCAGTACTTC. This codes for CASSLGEPYEQYF.